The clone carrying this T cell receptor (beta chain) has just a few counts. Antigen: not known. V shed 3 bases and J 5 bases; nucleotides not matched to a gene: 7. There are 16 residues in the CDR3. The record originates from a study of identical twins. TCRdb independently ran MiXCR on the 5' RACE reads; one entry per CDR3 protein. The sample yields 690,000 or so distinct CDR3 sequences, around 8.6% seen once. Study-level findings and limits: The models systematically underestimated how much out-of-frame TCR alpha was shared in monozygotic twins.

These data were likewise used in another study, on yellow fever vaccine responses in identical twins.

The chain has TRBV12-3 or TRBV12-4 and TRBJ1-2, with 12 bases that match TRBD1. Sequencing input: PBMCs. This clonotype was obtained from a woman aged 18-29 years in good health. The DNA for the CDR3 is TGTGCCAGCAGTTTGGGACAGGGGGCGGTTCGGTATGGCTACACCTTC. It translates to CASSLGQGAVRYGYTF.